Included here is one TCR beta chain sequence, with context. No antigen is known for it. TCRdb re-analysed the reads in MiXCR, keeping a single row per CDR3 protein. The sample shows 700,000 to 850,000 distinct CDR3 sequences, 30% to 35% of them seen only once. The sample originates from a study of T cell repertoires in cytomegalovirus infection. Background on the study: Public TCR beta signatures indicated both CMV infection and matching HLA type.

Study findings and constraints: HLA-C-restricted CMV-specific TCR beta clonotypes prevailed in the ex vivo response. People with CMV and the relevant HLA were identified by cumulative public TCR beta family frequency.

Trimming took off 4 bases at V and 4 bases at J, with 13 bases between the two ends. Germline-derived CDR1 and CDR2 are ENHRY and SYGVKD. This CDR3 is built from 14 residues. Sequencing was performed on cultured CD8+ T cells from PBMCs, taken from culture after CMV antigen stimulation. This chain connects TRBV10-3 to TRBJ1-1; weak D call: TRBD1 (5 bases). The receptor was derived from a human donor in good health (CMV status not recorded). Some clones in this sample may be carry-over from other donors' samples. CDR3 coding DNA: TGTGCCATCAGTGGGGCCAAGCAGGGCACTGAAGCTTTCTTT. It yields the protein CAISGAKQGTEAFF.